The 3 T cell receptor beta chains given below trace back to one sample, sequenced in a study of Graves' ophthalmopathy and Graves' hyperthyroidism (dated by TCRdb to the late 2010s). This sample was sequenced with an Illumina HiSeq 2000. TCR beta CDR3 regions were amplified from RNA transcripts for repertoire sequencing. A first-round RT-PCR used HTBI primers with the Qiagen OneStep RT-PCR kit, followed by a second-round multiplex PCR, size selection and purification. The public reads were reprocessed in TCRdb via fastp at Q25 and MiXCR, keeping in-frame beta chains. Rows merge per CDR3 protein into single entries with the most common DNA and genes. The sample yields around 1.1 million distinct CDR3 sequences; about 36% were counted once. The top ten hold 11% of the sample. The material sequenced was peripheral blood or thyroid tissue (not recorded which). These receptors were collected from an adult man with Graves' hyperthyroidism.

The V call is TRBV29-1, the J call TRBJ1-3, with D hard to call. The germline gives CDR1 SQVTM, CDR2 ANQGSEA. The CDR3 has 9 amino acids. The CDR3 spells CRVLNTIYF. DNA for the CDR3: TGCAGAGTCCTTAACACCATATATTTT.

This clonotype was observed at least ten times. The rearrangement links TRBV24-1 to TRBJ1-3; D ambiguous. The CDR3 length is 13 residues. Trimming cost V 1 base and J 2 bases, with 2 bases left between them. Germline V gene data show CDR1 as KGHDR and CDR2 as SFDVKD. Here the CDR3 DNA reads TGTGCCACCAGTGATTTTGCTGGAAACACCATATATTTT. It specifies CATSDFAGNTIYF.

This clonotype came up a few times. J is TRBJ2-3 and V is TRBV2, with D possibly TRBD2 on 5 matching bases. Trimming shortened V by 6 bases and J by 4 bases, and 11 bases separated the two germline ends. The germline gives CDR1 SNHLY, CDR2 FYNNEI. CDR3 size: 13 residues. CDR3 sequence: CASSLAFPDTQYF. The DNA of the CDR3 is TGTGCCAGCAGCTTAGCGTTCCCAGATACGCAGTATTTT.